The next 19 T cell receptor beta chains were all read from a single sample in a study of radiation and T cells in renal cell carcinoma. This table comes from immunoSEQ multiplex PCR, and its TCRdb copy is limited to in-frame clones, with some not included. Of roughly 130,000 clones listed, 85% to 90% are singletons. Sample time point: blood 2 weeks post-SBRT. Specified treatment: 15 Gy SBRT to primary tumor, nephrectomy 4 weeks later. This specimen was blood, taken from a patient whose treatment included radiotherapy and nephrectomy. These receptors were collected from a woman aged 65 to 85 with renal cell carcinoma.

The rearrangement joins TRBV10-3 to TRBJ1-6; no firm D call. CDR1 ENHRY and CDR2 SYGVKD come from the germline V gene. Trimming left V 2 bases short and J 14 bases short, with 13 bases between. The CDR3 sequence is 13 residues long. The CDR3 loop reads CAISEKRALALHF. The CDR3 region has the DNA TGTGCCATCAGTGAGAAGAGGGCTCTGGCCCTCCACTTT.

The chain employs TRBV28 and TRBJ2-3, with 8 bases identical to TRBD2. CDR3 length: 15 residues. Unmatched junction bases numbered 6, after V lost 3 bases and J lost 4 bases. The V gene's germline CDR1 is MDHEN and CDR2 SYDVKM. The CDR3 bases are TGTGCCAGCAGTTTCGGAACGGGGGGGCCAGATACGCAGTATTTT. Protein sequence: CASSFGTGGPDTQYF.

V usage is TRBV18 and J usage is TRBJ2-5; D remains unclear. Trimming left V 5 bases short and J 0 bases short, with 7 bases between. The CDR3 is 13 residues long. Germline V CDR1 and CDR2: KGHSH, LQKENI. The CDR3 protein is CASSATYQETQYF. The CDR3 nucleotides read TGTGCCAGCTCAGCGACTTACCAAGAGACCCAGTACTTC.

V usage is TRBV6-5 and J usage is TRBJ2-7; D remains ambiguous. CDR1 and CDR2 from the germline V gene are MNHEY and SVGAGI. V lost 4 bases to trimming and J lost 0 bases, with 4 bases between them. The CDR3 covers 12 residues. CDR3 sequence reads: CASSFSSYEQYF. CDR3 nucleotide sequence: TGTGCCAGCAGTTTTAGCTCCTACGAGCAGTACTTC.

Written as DNA, the CDR3 is TGTGCCAGCAGCTTGGCCAAAGGACAGTCACCCTATGGCTACACCTTC. Translating gives CASSLAKGQSPYGYTF. The chain carries TRBV5-4 and TRBJ1-2; tentative D call: TRBD1 (6 bases). Trimming removed 0 bases from V and 4 bases from J, with 16 bases in between. Germline-derived CDR1 and CDR2 are SGHNT and YYREEE (reference sequence). This CDR3 spans 16 amino acids.

The chain combines TRBV6-5 with TRBJ1-2, with TRBD1 as a possible D gene (5 bases). Germline-derived CDR1 and CDR2 are MNHEY and SVGAGI. The CDR3 has 12 residues. V lost 5 bases and J 4 bases, leaving 8 bases between the germline ends. The CDR3 loop reads CASSPDTYGYTF. The CDR3 DNA reads as TGTGCCAGCAGTCCGGACACCTATGGCTACACCTTC.

The sample holds a few counts of this clone. The chain joins TRBV10-3 to TRBJ1-1; D is uncertain. Germline assignment: CDR1 ENHRY and CDR2 SYGVKD. This CDR3 is 12 amino acids long. The ends were cut back, 2 bases at V and 6 bases at J, with 7 bases in the middle. CDR3 sequence: CAISEGVPEAFF. The CDR3, as DNA: TGTGCCATCAGTGAGGGGGTTCCTGAAGCTTTCTTT.

The rearrangement joins TRBV5-1 to TRBJ2-6, with no clear D. The germline gives CDR1 SGHRS, CDR2 YFSETQ. CDR3 length: 17 amino acids. Trimming took 1 base from V and 0 from J, leaving 11 bases between them. CDR3 DNA: TGCGCCAGCAGCTTGTGGACGGCGAGCTCTGGGGCCAACGTCCTGACTTTC. Residues: CASSLWTASSGANVLTF.

The chain uses TRBV27 and TRBJ2-1; D gene unclear. The CDR3 extends over 16 amino acids. With 4 bases removed from V and 0 bases from J, the gap between germline ends came to 13 bases. The germline V gene encodes CDR1 MNHEY and CDR2 SMNVEV (reference sequence). CDR3 loop: CASSSSRTPSYNEQFF. Written as DNA, the CDR3 is TGTGCCAGCAGTTCTTCCCGGACCCCCTCCTACAATGAGCAGTTCTTC.

This chain joins TRBV5-1 and TRBJ2-3; a weak D match, TRBD1 (6 bases). The CDR3 runs to 12 residues. Trimming cost V 4 bases and J 11 bases, with 14 bases left between them. Germline CDR1 is SGHRS and CDR2 is YFSETQ. CDR3 nucleotide sequence: TGCGCCAGCAGCCCGGACAGTCCCAGGCAGTATTTT. Its protein is CASSPDSPRQYF.

CDR3 nucleotide sequence: TGTGCCAGCAGTTACTCGTCGGGCACCAACTATGGCTACACCTTC. Encoded protein: CASSYSSGTNYGYTF. This rearrangement joins TRBV6-6 to TRBJ1-2, with no clear D. Looked up from germline, CDR1 is MNHNY and CDR2 is SVGAGI (reference sequence). V shed 0 bases and J shed 2 bases, with 10 bases lying between them. The length of the CDR3 is 15 residues.

This chain joins TRBV28 and TRBJ2-7; 7 positions agree with TRBD1. V lost 7 bases and J lost 2; bases outside the gene matches: 2. Germline values: CDR1 MDHEN, CDR2 SYDVKM. CDR3 length: 12 residues. The CDR3 bases are TGTGCCAGCACCGACAGGGCCTACGAGCAGTACTTC. It yields the protein CASTDRAYEQYF. Full variable domain (rest looked up from reference TRBV28 and TRBJ2-7): DVKVTQSSRYLVKRTGEKVFLECVQDMDHENMFWYRQDPGLGLRLIYFSYDVKMKEKGDIPEGYSVSREKKERFSLILESASTNQTSMYLCASTDRAYEQYFGPGTRLTVT.

The CDR3 sequence is CASSYPGMNTEAFF. The CDR3 DNA is TGTGCCAGCAGTTACCCGGGGATGAACACTGAAGCTTTCTTT. The J gene is TRBJ1-1, the V gene TRBV6-5; no firm D call. The CDR3 consists of 14 residues. Trimming shortened V by 2 bases and J by 0 bases, and 7 bases separated the two germline ends. The germline CDR1 and CDR2 sequences are MNHEY and SVGAGI.

The V and J genes are TRBV4-2 and TRBJ1-6; D is possibly TRBD1 (6 bases). V lost 4 bases to trimming and J lost 6 bases, with 16 bases between them. The CDR3 extends over 16 amino acids. Germline V gives CDR1 LGHNA, CDR2 YNFKEQ. The CDR3 loop is CASSRGGGAGNSPLHF. CDR3 DNA: TGTGCCAGCAGCCGCGGTGGGGGGGCCGGTAATTCACCCCTCCACTTT.

The rearrangement links TRBV7-9 to TRBJ2-3; the match to TRBD2 covers 13 bases. CDR3 length: 14 residues. Germline trimming cut 6 bases from V and 4 bases from J; bases unmatched to any gene: 1. Germline V gene lookup returns CDR1 SEHNR and CDR2 FQNEAQ (reference sequence). CDR3 nucleotide sequence: TGTGCCAGCAGACTAGCGGGGGGGCCAGATACGCAGTATTTT. Its translation: CASRLAGGPDTQYF.

This clone was seen just once. This sample also contains other DNA sequences that code for the same CDR3. The chain uses TRBV10-3 and TRBJ1-1; D ambiguous. This CDR3 has 14 amino acids. CDR1 and CDR2 (germline): ENHRY, SYGVKD. Trimming took off 2 bases at V and 1 base at J, with 8 bases between the two ends. The CDR3 DNA reads as TGTGCCATCAGTGAGAGGGTGGGGAACACTGAAGCTTTCTTT. Its protein product is CAISERVGNTEAFF.

V and J are TRBV29-1 and TRBJ2-3, with 13 bases aligning to TRBD2. The CDR3 is 14 amino acids. With 7 bases clipped from V and 3 bases from J, the junction kept 4 bases outside the gene matches. Per germline, CDR1 SQVTM and CDR2 ANQGSEA. The CDR3 is CSATTSGGTDTQYF. CDR3 bases: TGCAGCGCTACGACTAGCGGGGGGACAGATACGCAGTATTTT.

This rearrangement joins TRBV7-9 to TRBJ1-4; 7 bases are shared with TRBD1. The CDR3 spans 17 residues. Trimming at V came to 5 bases and at J to 8 bases, leaving 17 bases not matched to a gene. Germline V gene sequence: CDR1 SEHNR, CDR2 FQNEAQ (reference sequence). The CDR3 spells CASSPAGALQGREKLFF. Written as DNA, the CDR3 is TGTGCCAGCAGCCCCGCGGGGGCTTTACAGGGGAGGGAAAAACTGTTTTTT. The full variable domain, in which reference TRBV7-9 and TRBJ1-4 provide the parts outside the CDR3, is DTGVSQNPRHKITKRGQNVTFRCDPISEHNRLYWYRQTLGQGPEFLTYFQNEAQLEKSRLLSDRFSAERPKGSFSTLEIQRTEQGDSAMYLCASSPAGALQGREKLFFGSGTQLSVL.

This rearrangement joins TRBV19 to TRBJ2-3; D not resolved. This CDR3 is built from 14 residues. Germline V lookup: CDR1 LNHDA, CDR2 SQIVND (reference sequence). V was pared by 3 bases and J by 2 bases, with 9 bases between. CDR3 in amino acids: CASSMGHFTDTQYF. CDR3 nucleotide sequence: TGTGCCAGTAGTATGGGCCATTTCACAGATACGCAGTATTTT.